A single sample is the source of the 30 T cell receptor beta chains below, sequenced in a study of blood T cell repertoires in COVID-19. Assay: immunoSEQ multiplex PCR; the TCRdb copy retains only in-frame clones and omits some. The sample lists roughly 130,000 clones; less than 80% were seen once. Sequencing input: peripheral blood. The source of these receptors is a man aged 55 to 70 with acute or convalescent COVID-19.

The chain uses TRBV30 and TRBJ1-3; 7 nucleotides line up with TRBD1. V was clipped by 0 bases and J by 3 bases; unmatched bases: 2. In germline, CDR1 is GTSNPN, CDR2 SVGIG (reference sequence). This CDR3 region has 14 residues. The CDR3 DNA sequence: TGTGCCTGGAGTGTGGCAGGGGGTGGAAACACCATATATTTT. It translates to CAWSVAGGGNTIYF.

This chain joins TRBV7-6 and TRBJ2-7; TRBD2 aligns across 9 bases. J gave up 1 base and V 1 base, and 11 bases lay outside the gene matches. The CDR3 consists of 18 residues. The germline gives CDR1 SGHVS, CDR2 FNYEAQ. CDR3 nucleotides: TGTGCCAGCAGCTTAGAAGCAGGGTCGGGACTAGCATCCTACGAGCAGTACTTC. Translated, it gives CASSLEAGSGLASYEQYF.

This chain uses TRBV21-1 with TRBJ2-7; the table names TRBD2, a call not compared with the DNA. TRBV21-1 is termed a pseudogene. There are 17 residues in the CDR3. The CDR3 is CASIPRAAATITYEQYF. The CDR3 DNA sequence: TGTGCCAGCATCCCCCGCGCGGCAGCTACCATCACCTACGAGCAGTACTTC.

The CDR3: CASTPIRDQYF. The CDR3 bases are TGTGCCAGCACCCCTATCAGGGACCAGTACTTC. The V gene is TRBV6-2 or TRBV6-3, the J gene TRBJ2-5, with TRBD1 as a possible D gene (5 bases). The CDR3 is made up of 11 amino acids. Germline-derived CDR1 and CDR2 are MNHEY and SVGEGT. Trimming stripped 7 bases from V and 10 bases from J, with 13 bases between.

V is TRBV28 and J is TRBJ1-5, with D possibly TRBD1 on 6 matching bases. CDR1 MDHEN and CDR2 SYDVKM come from the germline V gene. The V gene lost 10 bases and the J gene lost 5 bases, with 12 bases spanning the gap. This CDR3 region has 12 residues. CDR3 amino acids: CATRTADQPQHF. As DNA, the CDR3 is TGTGCCACCCGGACAGCGGATCAGCCCCAGCATTTT.

The genes are TRBV5-1 and TRBJ2-3; D is possibly TRBD2 (5 bases). CDR1 and CDR2 (germline): SGHRS, YFSETQ. The V end lost 7 bases, the J end lost 0 bases, and 18 bases lay between the germline ends. This CDR3 is 16 amino acids long. The CDR3 loop is CASRDPERASTDTQYF. CDR3 nucleotide sequence: TGCGCCAGCCGAGACCCCGAGAGGGCTAGCACAGATACGCAGTATTTT.

This clone appeared a single time. Here the CDR3 reads CASSSAAGGTTDTQYF. The CDR3, as DNA: TGTGCCAGCAGTTCCGCGGCCGGGGGAACAACAGATACGCAGTATTTT. This chain uses TRBV28 with TRBJ2-3; possible D gene TRBD2, 6 bases. This CDR3 contains 16 residues. Germline assignment: CDR1 MDHEN and CDR2 SYDVKM. V lost 4 bases and J 3 bases, leaving 17 bases between the germline ends. Based on the CDR3 plus reference TRBV28 and TRBJ2-3, the full variable domain is DVKVTQSSRYLVKRTGEKVFLECVQDMDHENMFWYRQDPGLGLRLIYFSYDVKMKEKGDIPEGYSVSREKKERFSLILESASTNQTSMYLCASSSAAGGTTDTQYFGPGTRLTVL.

J is TRBJ2-7 and V is TRBV5-4, with 10 nucleotides matching TRBD2. Trimming cost V 0 bases and J 5 bases; bases outside gene matches: 2. This CDR3 region has 14 residues. In germline, CDR1 is SGHNT, CDR2 YYREEE (reference sequence). CDR3 in amino acids: CASSLASGRDEQYF. For the CDR3, the DNA is TGTGCCAGCAGCTTGGCTAGCGGGAGAGACGAGCAGTACTTC.

This clone was counted between two and nine times. This chain joins TRBV24-1 and TRBJ1-5; D unresolved. The V gene's germline CDR1 is KGHDR and CDR2 SFDVKD. The CDR3 extends over 13 amino acids. V was shortened by 1 base and J by 6 bases, with 6 bases between the two germline ends. CDR3 DNA sequence: TGTGCCACCAGTGATTTCGGGAGTCAGCCCCAGCATTTT. Protein: CATSDFGSQPQHF.

This clone was counted a single time. The chain uses TRBV4-3 and TRBJ1-4; D might be TRBD1 (5 bases). The V end was cut by 3 bases, the J end by 1 base, with 18 bases between. From germline, CDR1 is LGHNA and CDR2 YSLEER. This CDR3 spans 18 amino acids. CDR3 loop: CASSHYYATEKTNEKLFF. Written as DNA, the CDR3 is TGCGCCAGCAGCCACTATTACGCGACAGAGAAAACTAATGAAAAACTGTTTTTT.

The gene calls are TRBV7-2 and TRBJ1-6; 9 bases match TRBD1. CDR1 and CDR2 from the germline V gene are SGHTA and FQGNSA. The CDR3 has 16 residues. V gave up 5 bases and J gave up 6 bases; unmatched junction bases: 8. The CDR3 reads CASSRDGTGSNSPLHF. CDR3 nucleotides: TGTGCCAGCAGCCGTGATGGGACAGGGAGTAATTCACCCCTCCACTTT.

V is TRBV6-5 and J is TRBJ1-1, with D perhaps TRBD1 (5 bases). The CDR3 consists of 13 residues. In germline, CDR1 is MNHEY, CDR2 SVGAGI. V lost 5 bases to trimming and J lost 5 bases, with 12 bases between them. The CDR3 spells CASSTSGGTEAFF. The DNA for the CDR3 is TGTGCCAGCAGTACCTCCGGGGGGACTGAAGCTTTCTTT.

This chain links TRBV5-1 with TRBJ2-1, with TRBD2 matching 7 bases. Germline CDR1 SGHRS, CDR2 YFSETQ. Trimming removed 0 bases from V and 7 bases from J; junction bases left unmatched: 7. The CDR3 runs to 15 residues. CDR3 region: CASSLGASGSNEQFF. The CDR3 DNA reads TGCGCCAGCAGCTTGGGGGCTAGCGGTTCAAATGAGCAGTTCTTC.

The chain has TRBV19 and TRBJ1-6; 9 bases map to TRBD1. This CDR3 contains 13 residues. V dropped 4 bases and J dropped 14; count of bases not matched to a gene: 6. Per germline, CDR1 LNHDA and CDR2 SQIVND (reference sequence). The CDR3 region is CASSTGQGLTLHF. The CDR3 nucleotides read TGTGCCAGTAGTACGGGACAGGGTTTAACCCTCCACTTT.

This clone was found a few times. The chain uses TRBV5-4 and TRBJ1-2; TRBD1 aligns across 8 bases. Trimming took 6 bases from V and 2 from J; bases not matched to a gene: 9. This CDR3 contains 15 residues. Germline V gene data show CDR1 as SGHNT and CDR2 as YYREEE (reference sequence). The CDR3 loop reads CASTLPTGANYGYTF. CDR3 bases: TGTGCCAGCACCCTCCCGACAGGGGCGAACTATGGCTACACCTTC.

The chain recombines TRBV29-1 with TRBJ1-1; a weak D match, TRBD1 (5 bases). The V gene's germline CDR1 is SQVTM and CDR2 ANQGSEA. This CDR3 has 13 amino acids. V was shortened by 7 bases and J by 4 bases, with 16 bases between the two germline ends. The CDR3 DNA sequence: TGCAGCGCCCGTCTTAGGGGCCCCACTGAAGCTTTCTTT. Translating it yields CSARLRGPTEAFF.

The chain couples TRBV10-3 to TRBJ2-3; 9 bases map to TRBD2. The CDR3 totals 15 residues. Germline V gene lookup returns CDR1 ENHRY and CDR2 SYGVKD. With V trimmed by 6 bases and J by 0 bases, 4 bases remained unmatched. The CDR3 region is CAISVGLASTDTQYF. DNA of the CDR3: TGTGCCATCAGCGTGGGACTAGCCAGCACAGATACGCAGTATTTT.

V usage is TRBV5-5 and J usage is TRBJ1-1, with TRBD1 matching 7 bases. The V segment lost 1 base and the J segment 6 bases; nucleotides outside the gene matches: 12. The CDR3 contains 16 residues. Germline values: CDR1 SGHKS, CDR2 YYEKEE (reference sequence). CDR3 loop: CASSLQPGTDLSEAFF. CDR3 in DNA: TGTGCCAGCAGCTTGCAGCCAGGGACAGACCTCTCTGAAGCTTTCTTT.

This chain links TRBV25-1 with TRBJ2-7; D is undetermined. Per germline, CDR1 MGHDK and CDR2 SYGVNS. Trimming removed 3 bases at V and 3 bases at J, with 3 bases between. CDR3 length: 11 amino acids. In nucleotides, the CDR3 is TGTGCCAGCAGTGATCTCTACGAGCAGTACTTC. Residues: CASSDLYEQYF.

The chain couples TRBV7-2 to TRBJ1-4; D might be TRBD1 (5 bases). Deletions cut 1 base from V and 7 bases from J, with 13 bases between. The germline V gene encodes CDR1 SGHTA and CDR2 FQGNSA. This CDR3 region has 15 residues. CDR3 DNA: TGTGCCAGCAGCTTAGGGGGACTAAGGGGTGAAAAACTGTTTTTT. Amino acid sequence: CASSLGGLRGEKLFF.

CDR3 sequence (DNA): TGCGCCAGCAGCGCGCCCGGGACAGGGTTAGAGACCCAGTACTTC. Translation: CASSAPGTGLETQYF. The rearrangement uses TRBV5-1 and TRBJ2-5, with 9 nucleotides matching TRBD1. Per germline, CDR1 SGHRS and CDR2 YFSETQ. The CDR3 covers 15 residues. Germline trimming cut 4 bases from V and 4 bases from J; bases unmatched to any gene: 8.

The CDR3 coding sequence is TGTGCCAGCAGCCAGTCCGACAGGGTGAGTCAGCCCCAGCATTTT. It yields the protein CASSQSDRVSQPQHF. The rearrangement joins TRBV3-1 (or the pseudogene TRBV3-2) to TRBJ1-5; 7 bases match TRBD1. Trimming at V came to 3 bases and at J to 6 bases, leaving 8 bases not matched to a gene. The CDR3 covers 15 residues. Germline CDR1 and CDR2: LGHDT and YNNKEL (reference sequence).

Only a few counts were recorded for this clone. This chain uses TRBV5-1 with TRBJ2-7; 10 bases are shared with TRBD2. CDR3 size: 15 residues. With 3 bases clipped from V and 0 bases from J, the junction kept 3 bases outside the gene matches. In germline, CDR1 is SGHRS, CDR2 YFSETQ. The chain's CDR3 is CASSWTSGSSYEQYF. The CDR3 bases are TGCGCCAGCAGCTGGACTAGCGGAAGCTCCTACGAGCAGTACTTC. The entire variable domain, with the rest obtained from reference TRBV5-1 and TRBJ2-7, is as follows: KAGVTQTPRYLIKTRGQQVTLSCSPISGHRSVSWYQQTPGQGLQFLFEYFSETQRNKGNFPGRFSGRQFSNSRSEMNVSTLELGDSALYLCASSWTSGSSYEQYFGPGTRLTVT.

The chain couples TRBV2 to TRBJ1-4, with 7 bases that match TRBD1. V gave up 6 bases and J gave up 3 bases; unmatched junction bases: 1. The CDR3 is made up of 13 amino acids. Germline loops: CDR1 SNHLY, CDR2 FYNNEI. The CDR3 nucleotides are TGTGCCAGCAGACAGGGGTCTAATGAAAAACTGTTTTTT. It translates to CASRQGSNEKLFF.

The chain recombines TRBV11-2 with TRBJ1-1; D remains unclear. Trimming removed 0 bases at V and 6 bases at J, with 8 bases between. Germline-derived CDR1 and CDR2 are SGHAT and FQNNGV. The CDR3 has 13 amino acids. The CDR3 reads CASSLEQMAEAFF. CDR3 bases: TGTGCCAGCAGCTTAGAACAAATGGCTGAAGCTTTCTTT.

CDR3 sequence reads: CAWSAGTHNSPLHF. CDR3 bases: TGTGCCTGGAGTGCCGGGACACATAATTCACCCCTCCACTTT. The chain links TRBV30 to TRBJ1-6; TRBD1 might be the D (6 bases). This CDR3 has 14 amino acids. Trimming shortened V by 1 base and J by 5 bases, and 9 bases separated the two germline ends. Germline CDR1 and CDR2: GTSNPN and SVGIG (reference sequence). The variable domain in full, completed from reference TRBV30 and TRBJ1-6, reads SQTIHQWPATLVQPVGSPLSLECTVEGTSNPNLYWYRQAAGRGLQLLFYSVGIGQISSEVPQNLSASRPQDRQFILSSKKLLLSDSGFYLCAWSAGTHNSPLHFGNGTRLTVT.

The chain is built from TRBV27 and TRBJ2-1; the D gene is possibly TRBD2 (6 bases). Trimming took 6 bases from V and 6 from J, leaving 21 bases between them. Per the germline V gene, CDR1 is MNHEY and CDR2 is SMNVEV (reference sequence). The CDR3 runs to 16 residues. DNA of the CDR3: TGTGCCAGCAGCCCTATCCCACCGGGAGCGGCCAATGAGCAGTTCTTC. The encoded protein is CASSPIPPGAANEQFF.

The CDR3 region is CASSLASRGNYGYTF. CDR3 DNA: TGTGCCAGCAGCTTAGCCAGCCGGGGTAACTATGGCTACACCTTC. This chain joins TRBV7-8 and TRBJ1-2, with unresolved D. The CDR3 is 15 amino acids. Per germline, CDR1 SGHVS and CDR2 FQNEAQ. The ends were cut back, 0 bases at V and 1 base at J, with 9 bases in the middle.

The chain combines TRBV2 with TRBJ1-2; D is uncertain. The V gene's germline CDR1 is SNHLY and CDR2 FYNNEI. This CDR3 comprises 10 residues. The ends were cut back, 4 bases at V and 8 bases at J, with 5 bases in the middle. CDR3 sequence: CASSGRGYTF. The CDR3 nucleotides are TGTGCCAGCAGTGGGCGGGGCTACACCTTC. The full variable domain, in which reference TRBV2 and TRBJ1-2 provide the parts outside the CDR3, is EPEVTQTPSHQVTQMGQEVILRCVPISNHLYFYWYRQILGQKVEFLVSFYNNEISEKSEIFDDQFSVERPDGSNFTLKIRSTKLEDSAMYFCASSGRGYTFGSGTRLTVV.

This clone came up once. The V gene is TRBV15, the J gene TRBJ1-2; D might be TRBD1 (6 bases). The V gene lost 3 bases and the J gene lost 4 bases, with 12 bases spanning the gap. Germline CDR1 is LNHNV and CDR2 is YYDKDF (reference sequence). The CDR3 is 14 residues long. The CDR3 coding sequence is TGTGCCACCAGCAGGGGACCGGACAGCTATGGCTACACCTTC. It translates to CATSRGPDSYGYTF.